A selection of T cell receptor beta chains follows, all from one sample in a study of CD8+CD57+ T cells in acquired aplastic anemia. One entry per CDR3 protein results from TCRdb running MiXCR on the reads. The data show approximately 250,000 distinct CDR3 sequences, approximately 80% seen once. The sample consisted of sorted CD4+, CD8+, or CD8+CD57+ T cells (not recorded which) from PBMCs. The receptors derive from a human donor with aplastic anemia. CDR3s include the opening cysteine and the closing phenylalanine or tryptophan. The D gene is left open where the match is weak. Size is omitted from some rows. Given values are once, few, many or a class for expanded clones.

V gene,J gene,D gene,clone size,CDR3 protein,CDR3 DNA
TRBV11-3,TRBJ2-5,.,.,CASSDSCEQETQYF,TGTGCCAGCAGCGACAGCTGCGAGCAAGAGACCCAGTACTTC
TRBV4-1,TRBJ1-6,.,.,CASSQDREASSPLHF,TGCGCCAGCAGCCAAGATAGGGAGGCGAGTTCACCCCTCCACTTT
TRBV10-3,TRBJ2-7,.,few,CAISARDTTYEQYF,TGTGCCATCAGTGCCCGGGACACTACCTACGAGCAGTACTTC
TRBV6-5,TRBJ1-1,TRBD1,.,CARPTGANTEAFF,TGTGCCAGACCGACAGGGGCGAACACTGAAGCTTTCTTT
TRBV20-1,TRBJ1-1,.,many,CSARAVGGGSTEAFF,TGCAGTGCGCGCGCCGTGGGGGGCGGGAGCACTGAAGCTTTCTTT
TRBV7-8,TRBJ1-6,.,.,CASTTQGLDNSHHHF,TGTGCCAGCACCACGCAGGGTTTGGATAATTCGCACCACCACTTT
TRBV20-1,TRBJ2-7,.,.,CSARSTISGGYEQYF,TGCAGTGCCCGCTCTACCATATCGGGTGGCTACGAGCAGTACTTC
TRBV5-5,TRBJ1-1,.,.,CASKGDLTGNTEAFF,TGTGCCAGCAAGGGTGATCTAACAGGGAACACTGAAGCTTTCTTT
TRBV7-9,TRBJ2-1,TRBD1,.,CAGQGAREPQHFF,TGTGCCGGACAGGGGGCGAGGGAGCCCCAGCACTTCTTC
TRBV7-9,TRBJ2-7,TRBD1,.,CASSGGQGGSYEQYF,TGTGCCAGCAGCGGCGGACAGGGGGGCTCCTACGAGCAGTACTTC
TRBV7-8,TRBJ1-6,.,few,CASSLAGGSDTQYHF,TGTGCCAGCAGTTTAGCGGGAGGTTCCGATACGCAGTACCACTTT
TRBV7-3,TRBJ1-2,.,.,CASSSSGGSTDTQTF,TGTGCCAGCAGCTCCTCGGGGGGGAGCACAGATACGCAGACCTTC
TRBV7-8,TRBJ2-3,.,.,CASSLAFSTDTQYF,TGTGCCAGCAGCTTAGCGTTTTCTACAGATACGCAGTATTTT
TRBV10-3,TRBJ2-1,.,.,CASSQAAGDHKDEQLF,TGTGCCAGCAGTCAGGCTGCCGGAGACCATAAGGATGAGCAACTCTTC
TRBV4-2,TRBJ2-3,.,.,CASSVRLGADTEQF,TGTGCCAGCAGCGTTCGGCTAGGAGCGGATACGGAGCAGTTC
TRBV20-1,TRBJ2-5,.,many,CSASGGPLPHETQYF,TGCAGTGCTAGCGGCGGGCCCCTACCCCATGAGACCCAGTACTTC
TRBV7-6,TRBJ2-5,.,.,CATSTGSEHSPLHF,TGTGCCACCAGCACAGGCAGCGAGCATTCACCCCTCCACTTC
TRBV19,TRBJ2-3,TRBD2,.,CASSIFSGASDTQYF,TGTGCCAGCAGCATATTTAGCGGGGCCTCGGATACGCAGTATTTT
TRBV7-7,TRBJ2-5,.,.,CASSLSPRNEQFFF,TGTGCTAGCAGCTTATCCCCGAGGAATGAGCAGTTCTTCTTT
TRBV7-9,TRBJ2-7,TRBD2,.,CASSFHRNGGCDEQYF,TGTGCCAGCAGCTTTCACCGCAACGGGGGGTGCGATGAGCAGTACTTC